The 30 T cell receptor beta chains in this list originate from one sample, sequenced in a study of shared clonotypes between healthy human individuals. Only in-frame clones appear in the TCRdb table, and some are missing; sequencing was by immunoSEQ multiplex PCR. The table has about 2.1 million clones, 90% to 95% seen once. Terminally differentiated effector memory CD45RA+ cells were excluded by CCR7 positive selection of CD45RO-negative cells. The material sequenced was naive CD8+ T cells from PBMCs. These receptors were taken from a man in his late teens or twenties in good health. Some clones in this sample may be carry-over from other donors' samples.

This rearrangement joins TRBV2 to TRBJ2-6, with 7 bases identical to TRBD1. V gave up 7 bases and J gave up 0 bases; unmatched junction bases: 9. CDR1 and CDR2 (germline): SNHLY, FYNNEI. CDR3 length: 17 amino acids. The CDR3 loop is CASTWDRTTSGANVLTF. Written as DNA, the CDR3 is TGTGCCAGCACTTGGGACAGAACAACCTCTGGGGCCAACGTCCTGACTTTC.

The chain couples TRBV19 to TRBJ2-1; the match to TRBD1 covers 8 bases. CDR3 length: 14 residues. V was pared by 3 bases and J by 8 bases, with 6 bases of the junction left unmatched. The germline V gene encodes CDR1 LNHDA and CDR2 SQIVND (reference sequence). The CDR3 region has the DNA TGTGCCAGTAGTATCGTGGGGGGACAGGATGAGCAGTTCTTC. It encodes CASSIVGGQDEQFF.

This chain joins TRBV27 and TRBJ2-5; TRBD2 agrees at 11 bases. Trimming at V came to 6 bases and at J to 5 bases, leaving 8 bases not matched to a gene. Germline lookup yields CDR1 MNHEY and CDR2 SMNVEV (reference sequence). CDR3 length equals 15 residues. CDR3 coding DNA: TGTGCCAGCAGCGCCGGCATAGCGGGGGGGGAGACCCAGTACTTC. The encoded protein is CASSAGIAGGETQYF.

CDR3 in amino acids: CATSVGTAQGDTQYF. The DNA of the CDR3 is TGTGCCACCAGCGTAGGGACAGCCCAAGGGGATACGCAGTATTTT. The rearrangement links TRBV15 to TRBJ2-3; TRBD1 aligns across 7 bases. Germline V gene lookup returns CDR1 LNHNV and CDR2 YYDKDF (reference sequence). The J segment lost 6 bases and the V segment lost 5 bases, leaving 11 bases of the junction unmatched. The CDR3 contains 15 residues.

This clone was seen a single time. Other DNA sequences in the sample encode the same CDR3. CDR3 loop: CASSGGGESYEQYF. CDR3 bases: TGTGCCAGCAGTGGAGGGGGAGAATCCTACGAGCAGTACTTC. The rearrangement uses TRBV28 and TRBJ2-7; TRBD1 or TRBD2 may be the D gene (6 bases each). Trimming pared 5 bases from V and 1 base from J, leaving 12 bases between. CDR1 is MDHEN and CDR2 is SYDVKM in the germline V gene. The CDR3 is 14 residues long.

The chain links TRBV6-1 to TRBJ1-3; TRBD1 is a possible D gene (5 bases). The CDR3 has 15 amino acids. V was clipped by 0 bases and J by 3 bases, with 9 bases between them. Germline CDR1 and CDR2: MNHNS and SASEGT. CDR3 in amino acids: CASSEARQLGNTIYF. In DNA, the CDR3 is TGTGCCAGCAGTGAAGCACGACAGCTTGGAAACACCATATATTTT.

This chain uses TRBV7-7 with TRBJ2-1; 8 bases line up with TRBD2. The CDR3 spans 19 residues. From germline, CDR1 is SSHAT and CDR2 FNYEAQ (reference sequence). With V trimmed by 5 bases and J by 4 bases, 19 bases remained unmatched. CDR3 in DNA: TGTGCCAGCAGCCCTCTGGGGGGGTCAGAACTAGCGGTTTACAATGAGCAGTTCTTC. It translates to CASSPLGGSELAVYNEQFF.

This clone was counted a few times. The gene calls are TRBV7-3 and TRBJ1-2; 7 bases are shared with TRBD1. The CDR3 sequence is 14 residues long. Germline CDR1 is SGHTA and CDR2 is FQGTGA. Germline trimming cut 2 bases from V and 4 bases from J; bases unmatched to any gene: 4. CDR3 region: CASSLQGDSYGYTF. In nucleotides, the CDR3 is TGTGCCAGCAGCTTACAAGGGGACAGCTATGGCTACACCTTC.

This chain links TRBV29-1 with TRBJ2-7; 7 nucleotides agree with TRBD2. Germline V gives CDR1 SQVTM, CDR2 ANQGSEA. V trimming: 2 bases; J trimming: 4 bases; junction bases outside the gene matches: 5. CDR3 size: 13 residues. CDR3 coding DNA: TGCAGCGTTGAATGGGCGGGAGAGTACGAGCAGTACTTC. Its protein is CSVEWAGEYEQYF.

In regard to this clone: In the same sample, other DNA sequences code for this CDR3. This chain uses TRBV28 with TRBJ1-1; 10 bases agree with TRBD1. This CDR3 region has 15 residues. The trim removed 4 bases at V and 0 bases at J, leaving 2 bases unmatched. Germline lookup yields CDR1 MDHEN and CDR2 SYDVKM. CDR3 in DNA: TGTGCCAGCAGTTGGGACAGGGGTATGAACACTGAAGCTTTCTTT. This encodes CASSWDRGMNTEAFF.

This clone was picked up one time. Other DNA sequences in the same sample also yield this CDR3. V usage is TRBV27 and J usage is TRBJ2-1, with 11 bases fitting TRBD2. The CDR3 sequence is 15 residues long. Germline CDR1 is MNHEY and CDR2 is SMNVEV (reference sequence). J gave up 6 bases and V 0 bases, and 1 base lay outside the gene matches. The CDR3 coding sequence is TGTGCCAGCAGTTTATCCGGGACTAGCGGCAATGAGCAGTTCTTC. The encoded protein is CASSLSGTSGNEQFF.

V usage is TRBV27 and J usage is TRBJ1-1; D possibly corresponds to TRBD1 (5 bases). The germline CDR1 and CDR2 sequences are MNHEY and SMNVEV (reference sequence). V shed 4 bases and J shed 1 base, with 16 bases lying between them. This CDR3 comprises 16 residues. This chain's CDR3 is CASSSNLGRANTEAFF. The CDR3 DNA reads TGTGCCAGCAGTTCAAACCTCGGCAGGGCGAACACTGAAGCTTTCTTT.

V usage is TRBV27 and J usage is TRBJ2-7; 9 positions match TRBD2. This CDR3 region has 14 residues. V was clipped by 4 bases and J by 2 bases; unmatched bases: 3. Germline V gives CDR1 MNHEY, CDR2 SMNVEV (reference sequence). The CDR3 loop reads CASSWAGGPYEQYF. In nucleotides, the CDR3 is TGTGCCAGCAGTTGGGCGGGAGGGCCCTACGAGCAGTACTTC.

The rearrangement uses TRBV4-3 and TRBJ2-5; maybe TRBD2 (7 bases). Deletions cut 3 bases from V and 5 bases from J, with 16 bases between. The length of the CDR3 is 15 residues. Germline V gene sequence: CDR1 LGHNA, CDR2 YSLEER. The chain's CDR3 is CASSHRRGGQETQYF. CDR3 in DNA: TGCGCCAGCAGCCACCGGAGGGGGGGGCAGGAGACCCAGTACTTC.

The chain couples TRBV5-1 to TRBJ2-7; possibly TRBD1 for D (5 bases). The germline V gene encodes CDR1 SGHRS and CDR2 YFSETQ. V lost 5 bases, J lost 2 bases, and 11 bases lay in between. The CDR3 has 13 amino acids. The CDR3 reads CASSDRLTYEQYF. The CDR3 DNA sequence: TGCGCCAGCAGTGACAGACTTACCTACGAGCAGTACTTC. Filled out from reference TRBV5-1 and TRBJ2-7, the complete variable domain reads KAGVTQTPRYLIKTRGQQVTLSCSPISGHRSVSWYQQTPGQGLQFLFEYFSETQRNKGNFPGRFSGRQFSNSRSEMNVSTLELGDSALYLCASSDRLTYEQYFGPGTRLTVT.

CDR3 nucleotides: TGTGCCAGCAGCTGGGACAGACCTAGCACAGATACGCAGTATTTT. As protein: CASSWDRPSTDTQYF. The rearrangement links TRBV2 to TRBJ2-3, with 7 bases that match TRBD1. The germline V gene encodes CDR1 SNHLY and CDR2 FYNNEI. V was pared by 6 bases and J by 0 bases, with 6 bases of the junction left unmatched. The CDR3 covers 15 residues.

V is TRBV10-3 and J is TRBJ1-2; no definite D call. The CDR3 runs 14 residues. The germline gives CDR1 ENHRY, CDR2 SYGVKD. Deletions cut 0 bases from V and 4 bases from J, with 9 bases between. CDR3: CAISESRGSYGYTF. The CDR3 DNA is TGTGCCATCAGTGAGTCGAGAGGGTCCTATGGCTACACCTTC.

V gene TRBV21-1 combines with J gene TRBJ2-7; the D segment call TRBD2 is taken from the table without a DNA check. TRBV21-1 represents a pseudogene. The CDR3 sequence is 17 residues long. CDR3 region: CASSNFYREGSVYEQYF. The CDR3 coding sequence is TGTGCCAGCAGCAATTTTTACAGGGAGGGGTCAGTCTACGAGCAGTACTTC.

This CDR3 reads CASSSLAKYEQYF. The CDR3 region has the DNA TGTGCCAGCAGTTCGCTAGCGAAGTACGAGCAGTACTTC. This chain connects TRBV28 to TRBJ2-7; maybe TRBD2 (6 bases). This CDR3 contains 13 residues. Germline CDR1 MDHEN, CDR2 SYDVKM. V was clipped by 4 bases and J by 4 bases, with 11 bases between them.

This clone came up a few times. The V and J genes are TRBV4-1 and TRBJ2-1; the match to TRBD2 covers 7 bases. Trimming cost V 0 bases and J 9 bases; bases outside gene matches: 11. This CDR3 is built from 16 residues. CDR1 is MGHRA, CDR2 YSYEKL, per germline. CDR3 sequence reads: CASSQESLAVDLEQFF. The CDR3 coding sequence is TGCGCCAGCAGCCAAGAGTCCCTAGCGGTGGACCTTGAGCAGTTCTTC.

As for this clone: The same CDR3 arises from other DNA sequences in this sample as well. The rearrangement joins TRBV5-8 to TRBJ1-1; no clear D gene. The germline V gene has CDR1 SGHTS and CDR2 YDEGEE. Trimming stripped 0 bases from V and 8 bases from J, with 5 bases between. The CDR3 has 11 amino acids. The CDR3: CASSLGGEAFF. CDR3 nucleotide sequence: TGTGCCAGCAGCTTGGGGGGAGAAGCTTTCTTT.

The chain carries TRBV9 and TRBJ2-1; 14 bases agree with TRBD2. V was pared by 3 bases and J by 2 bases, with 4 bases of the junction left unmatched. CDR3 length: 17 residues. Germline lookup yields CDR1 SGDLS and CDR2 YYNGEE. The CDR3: CASSGGTSGSPYNEQFF. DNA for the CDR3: TGTGCCAGCAGCGGGGGGACTAGCGGGAGCCCCTACAATGAGCAGTTCTTC.

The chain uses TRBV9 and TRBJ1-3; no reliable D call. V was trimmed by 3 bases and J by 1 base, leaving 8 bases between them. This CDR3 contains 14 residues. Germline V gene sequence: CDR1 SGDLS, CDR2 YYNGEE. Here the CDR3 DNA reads TGTGCCAGCAGCGCCCCGGATTCTGGAAACACCATATATTTT. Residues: CASSAPDSGNTIYF.

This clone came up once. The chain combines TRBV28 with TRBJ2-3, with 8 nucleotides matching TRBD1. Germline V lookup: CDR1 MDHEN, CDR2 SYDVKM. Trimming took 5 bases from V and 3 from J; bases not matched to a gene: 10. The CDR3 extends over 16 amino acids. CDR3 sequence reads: CASSPITGGLTDTQYF. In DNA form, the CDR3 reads TGTGCCAGCAGTCCCATCACAGGGGGTTTAACAGATACGCAGTATTTT.

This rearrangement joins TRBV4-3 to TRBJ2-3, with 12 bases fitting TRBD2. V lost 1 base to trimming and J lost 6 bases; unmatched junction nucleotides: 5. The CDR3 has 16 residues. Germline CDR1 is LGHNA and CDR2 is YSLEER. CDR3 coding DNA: TGCGCCAGCAGCCAAGGGACTAGCGGGAATTGGGATACGCAGTATTTT. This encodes CASSQGTSGNWDTQYF.

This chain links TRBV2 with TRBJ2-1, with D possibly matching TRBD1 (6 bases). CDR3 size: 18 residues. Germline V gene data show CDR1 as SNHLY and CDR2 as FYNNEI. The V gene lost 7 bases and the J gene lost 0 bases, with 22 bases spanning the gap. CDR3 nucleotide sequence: TGTGCCAGCATGGGATCGACAGGTTCCTCGAGCTCCTACAATGAGCAGTTCTTC. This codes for CASMGSTGSSSSYNEQFF. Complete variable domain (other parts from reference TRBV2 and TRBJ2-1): EPEVTQTPSHQVTQMGQEVILRCVPISNHLYFYWYRQILGQKVEFLVSFYNNEISEKSEIFDDQFSVERPDGSNFTLKIRSTKLEDSAMYFCASMGSTGSSSSYNEQFFGPGTRLTVL.

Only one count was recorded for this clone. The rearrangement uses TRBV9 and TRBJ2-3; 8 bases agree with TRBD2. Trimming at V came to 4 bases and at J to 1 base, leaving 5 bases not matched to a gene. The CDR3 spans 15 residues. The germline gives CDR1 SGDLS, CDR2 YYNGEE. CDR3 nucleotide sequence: TGTGCCAGCAGCTTCCGGACTAGCCGCACAGATACGCAGTATTTT. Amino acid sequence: CASSFRTSRTDTQYF.

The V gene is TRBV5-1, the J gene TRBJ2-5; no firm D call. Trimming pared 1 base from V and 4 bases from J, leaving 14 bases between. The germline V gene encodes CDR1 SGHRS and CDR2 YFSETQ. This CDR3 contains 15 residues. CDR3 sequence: CASSLWQHAGETQYF. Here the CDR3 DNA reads TGCGCCAGCAGCTTGTGGCAGCACGCCGGAGAGACCCAGTACTTC.

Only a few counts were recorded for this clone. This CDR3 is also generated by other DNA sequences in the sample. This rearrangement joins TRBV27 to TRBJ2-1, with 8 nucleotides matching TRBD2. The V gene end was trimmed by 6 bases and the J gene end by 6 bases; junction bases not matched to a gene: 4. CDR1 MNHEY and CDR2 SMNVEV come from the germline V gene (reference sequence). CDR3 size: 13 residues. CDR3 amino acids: CASSSGSVNEQFF. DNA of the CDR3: TGTGCCAGCAGCAGCGGGAGCGTCAATGAGCAGTTCTTC.

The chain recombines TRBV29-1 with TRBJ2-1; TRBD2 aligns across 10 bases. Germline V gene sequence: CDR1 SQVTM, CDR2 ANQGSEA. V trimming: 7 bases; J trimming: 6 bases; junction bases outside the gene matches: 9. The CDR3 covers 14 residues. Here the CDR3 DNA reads TGCAGCGCACTAGGACTAGCGGATACCAATGAGCAGTTCTTC. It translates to CSALGLADTNEQFF.